This TCR beta chain was recovered during a study of T cell responses to AZD1222 COVID-19 vaccine. Regarding the study as a whole: Spike-specific TCR breadth rose after two AZD1222 doses, and depth rose as well. The CD4 TCRs associated with vaccination extended across spike and predominated at 160-218 and 743-854. Females outnumbered males among donors, who were mostly white British; clonal diversity was possibly underestimated.

Some clones are missing from TCRdb's copy, which holds only in-frame ones; the method was immunoSEQ multiplex PCR. The table includes 150,000 to 200,000 clones, roughly 93% detected once. A word on this clone: Its antigen is not identified.

This CDR3 comprises 15 residues. The germline gives CDR1 SGHDN, CDR2 FVKESK. The V gene end was trimmed by 7 bases and the J gene end by 2 bases; junction bases not matched to a gene: 9. This TCR came from an adult in good health. V and J are TRBV14 and TRBJ2-7; 9 bases are a match to TRBD1. Material: peripheral blood, obtained on day 0 of AZD1222 vaccination. The CDR3 spells CASTPLGQGTYEQYF. In nucleotides, the CDR3 is TGTGCCAGCACCCCTTTGGGACAGGGAACCTACGAGCAGTACTTC.